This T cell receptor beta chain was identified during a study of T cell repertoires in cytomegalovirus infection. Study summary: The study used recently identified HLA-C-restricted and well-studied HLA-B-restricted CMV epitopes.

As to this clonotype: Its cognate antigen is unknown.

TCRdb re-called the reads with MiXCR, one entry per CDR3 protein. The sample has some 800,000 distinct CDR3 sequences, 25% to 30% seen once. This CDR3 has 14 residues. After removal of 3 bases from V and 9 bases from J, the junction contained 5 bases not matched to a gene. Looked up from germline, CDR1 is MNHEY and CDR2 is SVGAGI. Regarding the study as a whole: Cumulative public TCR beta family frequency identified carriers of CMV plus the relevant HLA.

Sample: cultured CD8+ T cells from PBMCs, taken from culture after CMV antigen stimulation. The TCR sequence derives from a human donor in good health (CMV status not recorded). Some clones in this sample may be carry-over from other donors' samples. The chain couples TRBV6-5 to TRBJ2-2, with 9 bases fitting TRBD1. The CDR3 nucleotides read TGTGCCAGCAGTTATGGGACAGGGCACAGGGAGCTGTTTTTT. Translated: CASSYGTGHRELFF.